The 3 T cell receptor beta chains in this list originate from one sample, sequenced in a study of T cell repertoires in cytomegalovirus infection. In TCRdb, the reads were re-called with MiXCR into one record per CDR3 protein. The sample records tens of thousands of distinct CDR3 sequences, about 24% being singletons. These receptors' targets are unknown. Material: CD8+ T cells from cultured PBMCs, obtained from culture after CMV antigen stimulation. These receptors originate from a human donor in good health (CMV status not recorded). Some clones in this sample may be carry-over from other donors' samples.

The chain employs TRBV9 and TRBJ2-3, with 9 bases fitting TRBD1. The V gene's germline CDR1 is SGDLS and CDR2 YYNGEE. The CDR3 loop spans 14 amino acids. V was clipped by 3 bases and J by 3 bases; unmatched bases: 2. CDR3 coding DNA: TGTGCCAGCAGCGGGGACAGGGAAACAGATACGCAGTATTTT. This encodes CASSGDRETDTQYF.

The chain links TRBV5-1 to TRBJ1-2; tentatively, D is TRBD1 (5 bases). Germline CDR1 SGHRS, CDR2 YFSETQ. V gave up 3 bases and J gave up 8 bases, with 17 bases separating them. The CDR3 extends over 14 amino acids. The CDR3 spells CASSSGGGAPGYTF. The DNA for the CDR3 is TGCGCCAGCAGCTCCGGGGGAGGGGCGCCAGGCTACACCTTC.

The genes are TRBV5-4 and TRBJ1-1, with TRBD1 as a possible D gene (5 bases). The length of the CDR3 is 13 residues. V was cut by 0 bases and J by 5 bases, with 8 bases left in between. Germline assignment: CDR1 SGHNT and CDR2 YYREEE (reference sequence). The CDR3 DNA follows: TGTGCCAGCAGCTTGGGGTGGGGGACTGAAGCTTTCTTT. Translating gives CASSLGWGTEAFF.